Each of the 22 T cell receptor beta chains below was sequenced from the same sample in a study of Ad26.COV2.S vaccination and SARS-CoV-2 variants. Treatment reported: about 20 received Ad26.COV2.S at low or high dose, single or two shots; about 5 received placebo; per-sample allocation not given. Sampling took place 63 days after the first vaccine or placebo injection. Some clones are missing from TCRdb's copy, which holds only in-frame ones; the method was immunoSEQ multiplex PCR. The sample includes about 480,000 clones, roughly 89% of them seen just once. The sequenced sample was peripheral blood, obtained in a trial of Ad26.COV2.S vaccine versus placebo. The receptors were gathered from a person between 18 and 59 years old who received the Ad26.COV2.S COVID-19 vaccine or a placebo.

The V and J genes are TRBV28 and TRBJ1-5; D not resolved. The CDR3 spans 16 residues. Germline CDR1 is MDHEN and CDR2 is SYDVKM. Trimming removed 3 bases from V and 0 bases from J, with 12 bases in between. The CDR3 reads CASSFFEGGSNQPQHF. DNA for the CDR3: TGTGCCAGCAGTTTTTTTGAAGGAGGTAGCAATCAGCCCCAGCATTTT.

V is TRBV7-9 and J is TRBJ1-1; D is unclear. This CDR3 is 15 amino acids long. V lost 1 base to trimming and J lost 0 bases, with 9 bases between them. CDR1 SEHNR and CDR2 FQNEAQ come from the germline V gene (reference sequence). CDR3 in DNA: TGTGCCAGCAGCTTAGATCGGGTTATGAACACTGAAGCTTTCTTT. Translating gives CASSLDRVMNTEAFF. Supplemented by reference TRBV7-9 and TRBJ1-1, the full variable domain reads DTGVSQNPRHKITKRGQNVTFRCDPISEHNRLYWYRQTLGQGPEFLTYFQNEAQLEKSRLLSDRFSAERPKGSFSTLEIQRTEQGDSAMYLCASSLDRVMNTEAFFGQGTRLTVV.

The chain employs TRBV5-1 and TRBJ2-7; D not certain. Trimming cost V 4 bases and J 6 bases, with 11 bases left between them. This CDR3 spans 12 amino acids. The germline V gene encodes CDR1 SGHRS and CDR2 YFSETQ. The CDR3 loop reads CASSRVGGEQYF. CDR3 nucleotide sequence: TGCGCCAGCAGCAGGGTCGGCGGCGAGCAGTACTTC.

The J gene is TRBJ2-7, the V gene TRBV10-3; D gene ambiguous. In germline, CDR1 is ENHRY, CDR2 SYGVKD. Trimming removed 2 bases from V and 4 bases from J, with 3 bases in between. This CDR3 contains 11 residues. The CDR3 sequence: CAISEAYEQYF. The DNA for the CDR3 is TGTGCCATCAGTGAGGCATACGAGCAGTACTTC.

V and J are TRBV2 and TRBJ1-4; D ambiguous. This CDR3 comprises 12 residues. Trimming took 6 bases from V and 7 from J, leaving 9 bases between them. Germline values: CDR1 SNHLY, CDR2 FYNNEI. CDR3 region: CASSEGFEKLFF. As DNA, the CDR3 is TGTGCCAGCAGCGAGGGATTTGAAAAACTGTTTTTT.

The rearrangement uses TRBV7-8 and TRBJ1-6; D is uncertain. Germline CDR1 reads SGHVS; CDR2 reads FQNEAQ. This CDR3 contains 15 residues. Trimming cost V 4 bases and J 7 bases, with 14 bases left between them. The CDR3 reads CASSSARAVNSPLHF. CDR3 sequence (DNA): TGTGCCAGCAGCTCCGCCCGGGCCGTAAATTCACCCCTCCACTTT.

This clone was counted a few times. The rearrangement uses TRBV19 and TRBJ2-2; TRBD2 aligns across 10 bases. V shed 2 bases and J 4 bases; nucleotides not matched to a gene: 7. Germline V gene lookup returns CDR1 LNHDA and CDR2 SQIVND (reference sequence). CDR3 size: 17 residues. The DNA of the CDR3 is TGTGCCAGTAGTATAACTAGCGGGATCTCGGGCACCGGGGAGCTGTTTTTT. Translated, it gives CASSITSGISGTGELFF.

The rearrangement joins TRBV5-4 to TRBJ2-7; TRBD1 aligns across 8 bases. Germline V gene lookup returns CDR1 SGHNT and CDR2 YYREEE (reference sequence). Trimming took 2 bases from V and 2 from J; bases not matched to a gene: 0. This CDR3 has 13 residues. DNA of the CDR3: TGTGCCAGCAGCTTACAGGGGGCCTACGAGCAGTACTTC. Translating gives CASSLQGAYEQYF.

The genes are TRBV2 and TRBJ1-4, with 10 bases matching TRBD1. V lost 6 bases and J lost 7; bases outside the gene matches: 8. Germline CDR1 is SNHLY and CDR2 is FYNNEI. This CDR3 is 15 amino acids long. The CDR3 DNA follows: TGTGCCAGCAGAGGGACAGGGGTAGGACGTGAAAAACTGTTTTTT. As protein: CASRGTGVGREKLFF.

The CDR3 region has the DNA TGTGCCAGCAGACTGGCTAGCGGGAGGGCCTTGAATGAGCAGTTCTTC. Protein product: CASRLASGRALNEQFF. The chain uses TRBV11-2 and TRBJ2-1, with TRBD2 matching over 12 bases. This CDR3 is built from 16 residues. Germline CDR1 SGHAT, CDR2 FQNNGV. The V segment lost 6 bases and the J segment 7 bases; nucleotides outside the gene matches: 10.

In nucleotides, the CDR3 is TGTGCCAGCAGCCCCCGGGACTTGGCCGAGCAGTACTTC. Its translation is CASSPRDLAEQYF. This chain uses TRBV4-2 with TRBJ2-7; perhaps TRBD2 as D (6 bases). The CDR3 extends over 13 amino acids. The germline CDR1 and CDR2 sequences are LGHNA and YNFKEQ. Trimming took off 4 bases at V and 6 bases at J, with 13 bases between the two ends.

This rearrangement joins TRBV18 to TRBJ2-5; 11 bases are a match to TRBD1. Germline V gene data show CDR1 as KGHSH and CDR2 as LQKENI. Trimming removed 4 bases from V and 2 bases from J; junction bases left unmatched: 0. The CDR3 sequence is 14 residues long. The CDR3 bases are TGTGCCAGCTCACGGGACAGGGGGCAAGAGACCCAGTACTTC. Amino acid sequence: CASSRDRGQETQYF.

The chain's CDR3 is CSVEVTGVGYNEQFF. The CDR3 nucleotides read TGCAGCGTTGAAGTCACGGGGGTGGGTTACAATGAGCAGTTCTTC. V usage is TRBV29-1 and J usage is TRBJ2-1, with D tentatively TRBD2 (6 bases). The V gene's germline CDR1 is SQVTM and CDR2 ANQGSEA. V dropped 1 base and J dropped 4 bases, with 14 bases sitting between them. CDR3 length: 15 residues.

The chain joins TRBV5-6 to TRBJ2-7; 12 bases are shared with TRBD2. Germline V gene data show CDR1 as SGHDT and CDR2 as YYEEEE. The CDR3 totals 12 residues. V lost 0 bases and J lost 12; bases outside the gene matches: 1. The CDR3 DNA reads TGTGCCAGCAGCTTGGCTAGCGGGAGGGGGTACTTC. Residues: CASSLASGRGYF.

This clone occurred a few times. This rearrangement joins TRBV6-5 to TRBJ1-1, with 9 nucleotides matching TRBD1. Per the germline V gene, CDR1 is MNHEY and CDR2 is SVGAGI. V lost 2 bases, J lost 5 bases, and 3 bases stayed unmatched. This CDR3 spans 14 amino acids. In DNA, the CDR3 is TGTGCCAGCAGTTACGGGACAGGGAGGACTGAAGCTTTCTTT. As protein: CASSYGTGRTEAFF.

This clone showed up just once. The V and J genes are TRBV6-6 and TRBJ1-4, with D unclear. This CDR3 is 13 amino acids long. Germline CDR1 reads MNHNY; CDR2 reads SVGAGI (reference sequence). Between the trimmed V and J ends, which lost 5 bases and 5 bases, there was a span of 9 bases. The DNA for the CDR3 is TGTGCCAGCAGTCTTAATCAGAATGAAAAACTGTTTTTT. Translating gives CASSLNQNEKLFF.

This rearrangement joins TRBV5-4 to TRBJ2-1; 7 positions agree with TRBD2. The CDR3 is 15 amino acids. J lost 8 bases, V lost 0 bases, and 8 bases had no gene match. Germline CDR1 reads SGHNT; CDR2 reads YYREEE (reference sequence). This CDR3 is CASSLEATSPHEQFF. The DNA of the CDR3 is TGTGCCAGCAGCTTGGAGGCGACTAGCCCCCATGAGCAGTTCTTC.

V and J are TRBV2 and TRBJ2-6, with D possibly matching TRBD2 (6 bases). Trimming pared 6 bases from V and 4 bases from J, leaving 19 bases between. Germline CDR1 SNHLY, CDR2 FYNNEI. The length of the CDR3 is 17 residues. CDR3 amino acids: CASRTGTASRGANVLTF. The CDR3 nucleotides read TGTGCCAGCAGGACCGGGACTGCATCTCGGGGGGCCAACGTCCTGACTTTC.

J is TRBJ2-2 and V is TRBV6-6; unclear D gene. From germline, CDR1 is MNHNY and CDR2 SVGAGI (reference sequence). The V and J ends lost 8 bases and 6 bases respectively, with 13 bases between them. This CDR3 has 13 amino acids. The CDR3 here is CASGPIFPGELFF. The CDR3, as DNA: TGTGCCAGCGGTCCGATTTTCCCCGGGGAGCTGTTTTTT.

The chain employs TRBV19 and TRBJ1-1; perhaps TRBD1 as D (5 bases). Per the germline V gene, CDR1 is LNHDA and CDR2 is SQIVND (reference sequence). The CDR3 extends over 17 amino acids. Trimming removed 6 bases at V and 6 bases at J, with 26 bases between. Here the CDR3 reads CASSPQRGDLTKAEAFF. CDR3 coding DNA: TGTGCCAGTAGCCCCCAGCGGGGGGACTTGACGAAGGCTGAAGCTTTCTTT. Supplemented by reference TRBV19 and TRBJ1-1, the full variable domain reads DGGITQSPKYLFRKEGQNVTLSCEQNLNHDAMYWYRQDPGQGLRLIYYSQIVNDFQKGDIAEGYSVSREKKESFPLTVTSAQKNPTAFYLCASSPQRGDLTKAEAFFGQGTRLTVV.

This chain uses TRBV30 with TRBJ2-3; D gene unclear. The CDR3 runs 12 residues. V lost 2 bases and J 4 bases, leaving 7 bases between the germline ends. Per germline, CDR1 GTSNPN and CDR2 SVGIG (reference sequence). The chain's CDR3 is CAWSLGADTQYF. The CDR3 DNA is TGTGCCTGGAGTTTAGGCGCAGATACGCAGTATTTT.

This rearrangement joins TRBV19 to TRBJ1-2; D gene unclear. Trimming removed 3 bases from V and 0 bases from J, with 14 bases in between. This CDR3 spans 16 amino acids. Germline loops: CDR1 LNHDA, CDR2 SQIVND (reference sequence). The chain's CDR3 is CASSIFGGPANYGYTF. The CDR3 DNA reads as TGTGCCAGTAGTATTTTTGGAGGCCCCGCTAACTATGGCTACACCTTC.